The T cell receptor (beta chain) under discussion was sequenced for a study of T-cell memory formation after mild COVID-19. The germline V gene has CDR1 SGHTA and CDR2 FQGNSA. The CDR3 covers 13 residues. The V end was cut by 3 bases, the J end by 0 bases, with 5 bases between. TCRdb re-called the 5' RACE reads with MiXCR, one entry per CDR3 protein. The sample has some 320,000 distinct CDR3 sequences; about 13% are singletons. Whole-study findings and limits: Clones from the second wave (peaking day 37) had unconfirmed SARS-CoV-2 specificity.

This clonotype has a count of ten or more. Its antigen is currently unknown. The material sequenced was PBMCs or a T cell subset sorted from them (not recorded which). J is TRBJ1-1 and V is TRBV7-2; D is unclear. This sequence originates from a man between 18 and 29 years old who had mild COVID-19 (a few samples of this study predate the infection). Cell type and time point are not known. Here the CDR3 reads CASSFSVNTEAFF. In DNA, the CDR3 is TGTGCCAGCAGCTTCTCGGTGAACACTGAAGCTTTCTTT.